This TCR beta chain comes out of a study of T-cell reconstitution after alpha-beta-depleted transplantation in children. Only a few counts were recorded for this clonotype. This CDR3 contains 13 residues. The germline CDR1 and CDR2 sequences are SGHTA and FQGTGA. The junction had 4 bases not matched to a gene; V was cut back by 5 bases and J by 4 bases. This sample's TCRbeta library carried unique molecular identifier barcodes. TCRdb reprocessed the PCR reads via MiXCR and lists one record per CDR3 protein. The data contain about 610,000 distinct CDR3 sequences, more than 9% of them seen just once; the ten biggest clones take up less than 4.5%.

This specimen was PBMCs from the stem cell graft donor, taken from the stem cell graft. The source is a human donor who donated a stem cell graft to a child with acute myeloid leukemia. The rearrangement uses TRBV7-3 and TRBJ1-1; 7 nucleotides match TRBD1. The CDR3 here is CASSQNRGTEAFF. As DNA, the CDR3 is TGTGCCAGCAGCCAAAACAGGGGCACTGAAGCTTTCTTT.